The following is a TCR beta chain sequence with its context. Reverse transcription of 0.5 to 1 ug RNA used random hexamers. A multiplex approach, immunoSEQ multiplex PCR, amplified TCR beta CDR3 across 54 Vbeta and 13 Jbeta. Using its own MiXCR run on the immunoSEQ multiplex PCR reads, TCRdb lists one record per CDR3 protein. The sample has approximately 200,000 distinct CDR3 sequences; roughly 95% are singletons. The data originate from a study of CD8 T cells in Susac syndrome. Between the trimmed V and J ends, which lost 4 bases and 12 bases, there was a span of 10 bases. This CDR3 contains 11 residues.

The sequenced material came from CD4+ T cells from PBMCs. The chain combines TRBV12-3 or TRBV12-4 with TRBJ2-4, with D perhaps TRBD1 or TRBD2 (5 bases each). The sequence came from a human donor with multiple sclerosis. The CDR3 DNA reads as TGTGCCAGCAGTTCAGGGACGGGTCAGTACTTC. This translates into CASSSGTGQYF.